This T cell receptor (beta chain) appears in the sequencing data of a study of patients and donors after allogeneic stem cell transplantation (TCRdb year 2020). Within its sample, this clonotype is medium-sized (0.01 to 0.1%). Its antigen target is currently unknown. No quality values exist for individual bases; no much larger clone is one base distant. Clipping removes 8 bases from V and 4 bases from J, with 10 as the unmatched junction base count. The CDR3 runs 13 residues from the cysteine to the phenylalanine. Only the CDR3 region is kept as DNA, spanning 39 bases read in frame from base 1. From a lookup of the germline V gene (reference sequence), CDR1 and CDR2 are GTSNPN and SVGIG. Library prep was done by RT-PCR. The listed sequencing device is NextSeq 550. TCRdb handled the public reads itself, with Q25 trimming in fastp and clone calling in MiXCR, and kept productive beta chains. Rows merge per CDR3 protein into single entries with the most common DNA and genes. The sample table records 1,500 to 2,000 distinct CDR3 sequences; 14% of these occur just once. Roughly an eighth of the sample lies in the top ten.

The clonotype was recovered from a human donor who was either an allogeneic HSCT recipient or a stem cell or donor lymphocyte infusion donor (not recorded which). It is not recorded whose cells these are; they may come from a transplant donor. The rearrangement joined TRBV30 to TRBJ1-2; TRBD1 lines up with 7 middle nucleotides. Source material: blood, either unsorted or a sorted T cell fraction (not recorded which). The encoded CDR3 is CAGDREAAYGYTF. The sequenced DNA: TGTGCCGGAGACAGGGAGGCCGCCTATGGCTACACCTTC.